This TCR beta chain emerged from a study of neurological immune-mediated disorders. As regards this clonotype: No antigen is known for it. A much bigger clone sits one base away, suggesting this may be a read error.

General observations from the study: The greatest TCR clonal expansion appeared in HTLV-1-associated myelopathy and the smallest, falling below healthy controls, in multiple sclerosis.

Via MiXCR, TCRdb re-called the 5' RACE reads, giving one row per CDR3 protein. The sample shows under 60,000 distinct CDR3 sequences, 16% of them seen only once. Sequenced: PBMCs. The origin of this receptor is a man in his sixties in good health.

CDR3: CSARREIEIGYEQYF. The CDR3 DNA follows: TGCAGTGCTAGACGTGAGATAGAAATTGGATACGAGCAGTACTTC. The rearrangement uses TRBV20-1 and TRBJ2-7; D uncertain. From germline, CDR1 is DFQATT and CDR2 SNEGSKA (reference sequence). There are 15 residues in the CDR3. The germline V and J ends were trimmed by 2 bases and 4 bases, with 18 bases remaining between them.